These 13 T cell receptor beta chains came from one sample sequenced in a study of neurological immune-mediated disorders. TCRdb called the 5' RACE reads again in MiXCR, with one record for every CDR3 protein. The sample has about 38,000 distinct CDR3 sequences, nearly 5% seen once. Sample: CD4+ T cells from blood. These receptors were obtained from a man aged 18 to 29 in good health.

This clonotype was recorded many times. The chain is built from TRBV2 and TRBJ1-3; D is perhaps TRBD1 (6 bases). The germline V gene has CDR1 SNHLY and CDR2 FYNNEI. The CDR3 is 11 amino acids. V dropped 11 bases and J dropped 6 bases, with 11 bases sitting between them. The CDR3 coding sequence is TGTGCCGGAAGACAGGAAAACACCATATATTTT. Its translation is CAGRQENTIYF.

In its sample, this clonotype was seen many times. The chain has TRBV6-5 and TRBJ1-1; D possibly corresponds to TRBD1 (5 bases). CDR1 and CDR2 (germline): MNHEY, SVGAGI. The CDR3 loop spans 15 amino acids. V lost 2 bases to trimming and J lost 10 bases, with 20 bases between them. The CDR3 sequence is CASSYRGRGAEGAFF. The CDR3 coding sequence is TGTGCCAGCAGTTACAGAGGAAGGGGCGCGGAGGGAGCTTTCTTT.

This clonotype was observed many times. The rearrangement links TRBV7-9 to TRBJ2-5, with D possibly matching TRBD1 (5 bases). Germline loops: CDR1 SEHNR, CDR2 FQNEAQ (reference sequence). The CDR3 length is 16 residues. V lost 1 base to trimming and J lost 4 bases, with 16 bases between them. CDR3 sequence reads: CASSLGAGSVAETQYF. The CDR3 coding sequence is TGTGCCAGCAGCTTAGGAGCAGGGTCTGTGGCAGAGACCCAGTACTTC.

This clonotype was picked up many times. The V gene is TRBV5-1, the J gene TRBJ2-7; unclear D gene. The CDR3 has 15 residues. The germline gives CDR1 SGHRS, CDR2 YFSETQ. The V end lost 0 bases, the J end lost 0 bases, and 10 bases lay between the germline ends. Written as DNA, the CDR3 is TGCGCCAGCAGCTTGGAGGTCGGAATCTCCTACGAGCAGTACTTC. Protein product: CASSLEVGISYEQYF.

At least ten counts were recorded for this clonotype. This chain connects TRBV19 to TRBJ2-5; either TRBD1 or TRBD2 may supply D (5 bases each). Germline lookup yields CDR1 LNHDA and CDR2 SQIVND (reference sequence). This CDR3 contains 14 residues. The V and J ends lost 8 bases and 3 bases respectively, with 16 bases between them. CDR3 sequence: CASRPGPDKETQYF. For the CDR3, the DNA is TGTGCCAGTCGTCCGGGACCAGATAAAGAGACCCAGTACTTC.

This clonotype has ten or more counts. The chain recombines TRBV5-1 with TRBJ2-6; D gene unclear. Germline lookup yields CDR1 SGHRS and CDR2 YFSETQ. Trimming removed 6 bases at V and 1 base at J, with 8 bases between. The CDR3 contains 14 residues. The CDR3 spells CASKSESGANVLTF. DNA of the CDR3: TGCGCCAGCAAATCAGAATCTGGGGCCAACGTCCTGACTTTC.

There are many counts of this clonotype. V usage is TRBV6-5 and J usage is TRBJ2-3; 9 bases agree with TRBD1. The CDR3 runs 15 residues. Germline V gene data show CDR1 as MNHEY and CDR2 as SVGAGI. Germline trimming cut 2 bases from V and 4 bases from J; bases unmatched to any gene: 4. The CDR3: CASSYGTGIPDTQYF. The DNA for the CDR3 is TGTGCCAGCAGTTACGGGACAGGGATTCCAGATACGCAGTATTTT.

CDR3 protein: CAIKLDRDNSPLHF. Written as DNA, the CDR3 is TGTGCCATAAAACTTGACAGGGATAATTCACCCCTCCACTTT. The gene calls are TRBV10-3 and TRBJ1-6; TRBD1 matches at 7 bases. V lost 9 bases and J lost 5; bases outside the gene matches: 7. This CDR3 region has 14 residues. Germline values: CDR1 ENHRY, CDR2 SYGVKD.

This clonotype was seen repeatedly, ten times or more. The chain links TRBV5-1 to TRBJ2-5; maybe TRBD1 (6 bases). V shed 4 bases and J shed 0 bases, with 10 bases lying between them. This CDR3 comprises 14 residues. The germline gives CDR1 SGHRS, CDR2 YFSETQ. CDR3 DNA sequence: TGCGCCAGCAGCACCGGACAGAACCAAGAGACCCAGTACTTC. It specifies CASSTGQNQETQYF.

Many counts were recorded for this clonotype. The genes are TRBV6-5 and TRBJ1-6; D is ambiguous. CDR1 and CDR2 from the germline V gene are MNHEY and SVGAGI. Trimming took off 0 bases at V and 10 bases at J, with 7 bases between the two ends. The CDR3 runs 13 residues. The CDR3 sequence: CASSYSMGSPLHF. In DNA form, the CDR3 reads TGTGCCAGCAGTTACTCGATGGGCTCACCCCTCCACTTT.

In this sample, this clonotype turned up many times. CDR3 sequence reads: CASSLSILTDPTHQPLHF. As DNA, the CDR3 is TGCGCCAGCAGCCTCTCTATCTTGACAGATCCGACGCACCAGCCCCTCCACTTT. The chain employs TRBV5-1 and TRBJ1-6; D perhaps matches TRBD1 (5 bases). Germline-derived CDR1 and CDR2 are SGHRS and YFSETQ. V gave up 4 bases and J gave up 13 bases, with 30 bases separating them. The CDR3 spans 18 residues.

The rearrangement joins TRBV6-5 to TRBJ1-1; perhaps TRBD1 as D (5 bases). V was cut by 5 bases and J by 0 bases, with 13 bases left in between. Per germline, CDR1 MNHEY and CDR2 SVGAGI. The CDR3 consists of 15 residues. CDR3 residues: CASSPIRGVNTEAFF. In DNA, the CDR3 is TGTGCCAGCAGTCCTATTAGAGGGGTGAACACTGAAGCTTTCTTT.

At least ten counts were recorded for this clonotype. The chain joins TRBV12-3 or TRBV12-4 to TRBJ1-2; 7 positions agree with TRBD1. The CDR3 has 14 residues. Germline trimming cut 6 bases from V and 4 bases from J; bases unmatched to any gene: 8. The CDR3 spells CASRGQRGTYGYTF. CDR3 coding DNA: TGTGCCAGCAGGGGACAGAGGGGCACCTATGGCTACACCTTC.